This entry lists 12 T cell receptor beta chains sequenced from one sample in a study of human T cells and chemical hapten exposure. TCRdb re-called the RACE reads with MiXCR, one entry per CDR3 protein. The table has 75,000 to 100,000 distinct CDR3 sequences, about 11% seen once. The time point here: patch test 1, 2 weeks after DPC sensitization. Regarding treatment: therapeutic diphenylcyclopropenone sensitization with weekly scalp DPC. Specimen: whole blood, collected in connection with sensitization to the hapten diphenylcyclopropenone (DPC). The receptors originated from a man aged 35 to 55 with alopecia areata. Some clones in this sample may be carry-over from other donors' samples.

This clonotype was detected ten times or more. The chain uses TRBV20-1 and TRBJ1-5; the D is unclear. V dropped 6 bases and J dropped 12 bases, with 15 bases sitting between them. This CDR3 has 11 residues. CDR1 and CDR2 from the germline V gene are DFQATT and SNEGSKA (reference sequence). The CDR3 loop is CSAGRLDRQHF. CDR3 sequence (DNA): TGCAGTGCAGGTCGGTTGGATCGCCAGCATTTT.

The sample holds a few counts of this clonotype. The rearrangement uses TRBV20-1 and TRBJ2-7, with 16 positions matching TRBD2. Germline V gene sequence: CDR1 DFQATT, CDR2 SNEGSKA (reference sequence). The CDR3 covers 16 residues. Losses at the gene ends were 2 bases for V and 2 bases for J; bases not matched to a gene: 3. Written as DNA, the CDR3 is TGCAGTGCTAGAAAGGGACTAGCGGGAGGGCCCTACGAGCAGTACTTC. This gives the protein CSARKGLAGGPYEQYF.

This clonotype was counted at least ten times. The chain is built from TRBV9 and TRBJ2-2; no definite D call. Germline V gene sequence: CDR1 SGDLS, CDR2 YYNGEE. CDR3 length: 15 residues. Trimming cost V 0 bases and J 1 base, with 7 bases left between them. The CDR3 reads CASSVAAENTGELFF. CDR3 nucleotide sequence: TGTGCCAGCAGCGTAGCAGCAGAGAACACCGGGGAGCTGTTTTTT. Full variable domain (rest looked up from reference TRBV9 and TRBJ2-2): DSGVTQTPKHLITATGQRVTLRCSPRSGDLSVYWYQQSLDQGLQFLIQYYNGEERAKGNILERFSAQQFPDLHSELNLSSLELGDSALYFCASSVAAENTGELFFGEGSRLTVL.

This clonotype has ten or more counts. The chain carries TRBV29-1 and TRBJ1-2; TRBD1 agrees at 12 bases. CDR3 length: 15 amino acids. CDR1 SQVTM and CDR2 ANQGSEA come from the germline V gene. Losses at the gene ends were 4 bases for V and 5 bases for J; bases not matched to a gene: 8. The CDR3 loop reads CSVVLPGQGAYGYTF. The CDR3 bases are TGCAGCGTTGTCCTCCCGGGACAGGGGGCGTATGGCTACACCTTC. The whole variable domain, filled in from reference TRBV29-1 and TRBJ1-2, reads SAVISQKPSRDICQRGTSLTIQCQVDSQVTMMFWYRQQPGQSLTLIATANQGSEATYESGFVIDKFPISRPNLTFSTLTVSNMSPEDSSIYLCSVVLPGQGAYGYTFGSGTRLTVV.

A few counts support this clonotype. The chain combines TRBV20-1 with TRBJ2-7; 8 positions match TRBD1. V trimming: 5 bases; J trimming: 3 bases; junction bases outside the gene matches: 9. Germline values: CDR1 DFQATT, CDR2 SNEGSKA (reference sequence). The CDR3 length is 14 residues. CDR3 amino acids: CSAFKDRVLYEQYF. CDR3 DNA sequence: TGCAGTGCTTTTAAGGACAGGGTACTCTACGAGCAGTACTTC.

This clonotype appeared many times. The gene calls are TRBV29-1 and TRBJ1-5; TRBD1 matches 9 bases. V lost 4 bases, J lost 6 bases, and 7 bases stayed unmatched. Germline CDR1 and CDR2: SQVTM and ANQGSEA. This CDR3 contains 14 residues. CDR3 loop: CSVVGQGEGQPQHF. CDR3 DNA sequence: TGCAGCGTTGTGGGACAGGGTGAGGGTCAGCCCCAGCATTTT.

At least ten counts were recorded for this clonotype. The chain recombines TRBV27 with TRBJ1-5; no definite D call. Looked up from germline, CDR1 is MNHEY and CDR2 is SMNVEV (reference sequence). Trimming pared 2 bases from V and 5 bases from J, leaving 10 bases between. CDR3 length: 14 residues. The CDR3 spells CASSLNGAYQPQHF. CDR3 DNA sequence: TGTGCCAGCAGTTTAAACGGTGCTTATCAGCCCCAGCATTTT.

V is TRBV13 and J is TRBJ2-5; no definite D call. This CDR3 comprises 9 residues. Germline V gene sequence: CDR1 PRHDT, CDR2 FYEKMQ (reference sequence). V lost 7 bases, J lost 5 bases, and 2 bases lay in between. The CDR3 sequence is CASTETQYF. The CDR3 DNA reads TGTGCCAGCACGGAGACCCAGTACTTC.

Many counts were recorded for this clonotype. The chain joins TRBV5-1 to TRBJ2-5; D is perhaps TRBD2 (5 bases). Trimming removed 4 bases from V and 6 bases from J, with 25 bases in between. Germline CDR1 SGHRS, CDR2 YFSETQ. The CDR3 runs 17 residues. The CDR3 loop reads CASSPGSSSPSGKTQYF. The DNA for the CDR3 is TGCGCCAGCAGCCCAGGTTCTAGCAGCCCCTCAGGAAAGACCCAGTACTTC.

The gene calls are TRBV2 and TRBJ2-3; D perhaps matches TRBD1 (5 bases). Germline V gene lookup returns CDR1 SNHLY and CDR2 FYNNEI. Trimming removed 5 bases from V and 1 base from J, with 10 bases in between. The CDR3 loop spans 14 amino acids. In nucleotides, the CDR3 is TGTGCCAGCAGTCCAGACAGAGGCACAGATACGCAGTATTTT. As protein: CASSPDRGTDTQYF.

The CDR3 DNA reads TGTGCCAGTAGTCCTCAGGACAGAATAGAGGATAATTCACCCCTCCACTTT. Its translation is CASSPQDRIEDNSPLHF. V gene TRBV19 combines with J gene TRBJ1-6, with D tentatively TRBD1 (6 bases). The CDR3 loop spans 17 amino acids. Germline assignment: CDR1 LNHDA and CDR2 SQIVND (reference sequence). Trimming pared 5 bases from V and 5 bases from J, leaving 19 bases between.

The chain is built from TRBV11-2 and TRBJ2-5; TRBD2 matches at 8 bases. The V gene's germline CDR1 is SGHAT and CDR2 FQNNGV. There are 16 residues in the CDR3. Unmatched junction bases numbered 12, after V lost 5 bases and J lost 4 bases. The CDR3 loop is CASSPGGGGSRETQYF. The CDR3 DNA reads TGTGCCAGCAGCCCAGGCGGCGGGGGGAGCCGAGAGACCCAGTACTTC.